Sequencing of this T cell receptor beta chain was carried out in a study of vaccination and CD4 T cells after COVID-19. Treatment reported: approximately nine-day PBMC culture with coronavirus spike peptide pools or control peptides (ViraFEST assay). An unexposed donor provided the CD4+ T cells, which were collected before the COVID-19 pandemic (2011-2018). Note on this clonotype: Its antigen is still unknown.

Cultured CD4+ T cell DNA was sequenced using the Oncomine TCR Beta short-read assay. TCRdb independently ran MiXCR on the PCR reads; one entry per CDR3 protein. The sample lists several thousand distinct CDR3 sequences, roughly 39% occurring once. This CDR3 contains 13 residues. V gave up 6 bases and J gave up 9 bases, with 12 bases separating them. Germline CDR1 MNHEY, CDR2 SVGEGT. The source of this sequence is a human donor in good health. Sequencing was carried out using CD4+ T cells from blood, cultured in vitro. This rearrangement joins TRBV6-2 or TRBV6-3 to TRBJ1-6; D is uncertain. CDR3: CASSRRSGSPLHF. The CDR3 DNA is TGTGCCAGCAGCCGACGGTCTGGTTCACCCCTCCACTTT.